This entry lists 22 T cell receptor beta chains sequenced from one sample in a study of CD8+ T cells in alopecia areata. Reverse transcribed after extraction, RNA yielded cDNA as the sequencing template. Method: immunoSEQ multiplex PCR; TCRdb's copy keeps in-frame clones and lacks some. The sample contains about 42,000 clones, around 90% of which appear only once. The treatment denotes: oral pan-JAK inhibitor, 5-10 mg twice daily. Here the sequenced sample was CD8+ T cells sorted from blood, taken at week 24, from a patient treated with tofacitinib. All receptors derive from a human donor with alopecia areata.

The count of this clone is one. This chain joins TRBV11-2 and TRBJ2-5; possibly TRBD1 or TRBD2 for D (5 bases each). The germline gives CDR1 SGHAT, CDR2 FQNNGV. V gave up 6 bases and J gave up 9 bases, with 20 bases separating them. The CDR3 contains 14 residues. CDR3 coding DNA: TGTGCCAGCAGTTGGAGTGGGACCACCGGGGCCCAGTACTTC. This sequence encodes CASSWSGTTGAQYF. The whole variable domain, filled in from reference TRBV11-2 and TRBJ2-5, reads EAGVAQSPRYKIIEKRQSVAFWCNPISGHATLYWYQQILGQGPKLLIQFQNNGVVDDSQLPKDRFSAERLKGVDSTLKIQPAKLEDSAVYLCASSWSGTTGAQYFGPGTRLLVL.

The rearrangement joins TRBV6-5 to TRBJ1-4, with a weak D call TRBD1 (5 bases). The length of the CDR3 is 13 residues. The V end was cut by 7 bases, the J end by 3 bases, with 9 bases between. The germline gives CDR1 MNHEY, CDR2 SVGAGI. CDR3 amino acids: CASTAGPNEKLFF. The CDR3, as DNA: TGTGCCAGCACGGCGGGGCCTAATGAAAAACTGTTTTTT.

This chain connects TRBV7-2 to TRBJ2-7; TRBD1 might be the D (6 bases). The CDR3 is 14 residues long. Trimming took off 3 bases at V and 2 bases at J, with 11 bases between the two ends. Per the germline V gene, CDR1 is SGHTA and CDR2 is FQGNSA. CDR3 sequence (DNA): TGTGCCAGCAGCTTGATAAGGGACACCTACGAGCAGTACTTC. Translating it yields CASSLIRDTYEQYF. Together with reference TRBV7-2 and TRBJ2-7, the CDR3 gives the full variable domain: GAGVSQSPSNKVTEKGKDVELRCDPISGHTALYWYRQSLGQGLEFLIYFQGNSAPDKSGLPSDRFSAERTGGSVSTLTIQRTQQEDSAVYLCASSLIRDTYEQYFGPGTRLTVT.

The chain employs TRBV11-1 and TRBJ2-3, with 11 positions matching TRBD2. From germline, CDR1 is SGHAT and CDR2 FQDESV (reference sequence). V was clipped by 3 bases and J by 7 bases; unmatched bases: 6. This CDR3 comprises 15 residues. The CDR3 sequence: CASSLSSGGSNTQYF. The DNA for the CDR3 is TGTGCCAGCAGCTTGTCTAGCGGGGGGTCGAATACGCAGTATTTT.

The chain couples TRBV29-1 to TRBJ2-7; D unresolved. The V end lost 2 bases, the J end lost 2 bases, and 13 bases lay between the germline ends. Germline V gene sequence: CDR1 SQVTM, CDR2 ANQGSEA. The CDR3 loop spans 14 amino acids. The CDR3 nucleotides read TGCAGCGTTGAAATAAGACTTCGAACCTACGAGCAGTACTTC. Its protein product is CSVEIRLRTYEQYF.

V is TRBV13 and J is TRBJ2-3; 8 bases are shared with TRBD1. Losses at the gene ends were 5 bases for V and 8 bases for J; bases not matched to a gene: 12. Germline V CDR1 and CDR2: PRHDT, FYEKMQ (reference sequence). This CDR3 region has 15 residues. In DNA form, the CDR3 reads TGTGCCAGCAGCCGTATAGACAGGGGTTCGGGTACGCAGTATTTT. Protein sequence: CASSRIDRGSGTQYF.

This sequence joins TRBV29-1 and TRBJ2-3; weak D call: TRBD1 (6 bases). CDR3 length equals 19 residues. The V end lost 5 bases, the J end lost 2 bases, and 29 bases lay between the germline ends. Germline-derived CDR1 and CDR2 are SQVTM and ANQGSEA. The DNA for the CDR3 is TGCAGCGTTCACCTTACGGACAGCGTTCCAACTCGATTCACAGATACGCAGTATTTT. Its translation: CSVHLTDSVPTRFTDTQYF.

This sequence joins TRBV7-6 and TRBJ2-5; D is unclear. Germline loops: CDR1 SGHVS, CDR2 FNYEAQ. The germline V and J ends were trimmed by 2 bases and 5 bases, with 9 bases remaining between them. The CDR3 has 13 amino acids. The CDR3 spells CASSLMGWETQYF. The CDR3 coding sequence is TGTGCCAGCAGCTTAATGGGTTGGGAGACCCAGTACTTC.

The chain uses TRBV19 and TRBJ2-7; the D is unclear. CDR3 length: 12 amino acids. V was clipped by 6 bases and J by 1 base, with 7 bases between them. CDR1 LNHDA and CDR2 SQIVND come from the germline V gene (reference sequence). CDR3 amino acids: CASSDGSYEQYF. The CDR3 DNA reads as TGTGCCAGTAGCGACGGTTCCTACGAGCAGTACTTC.

The chain is built from TRBV6-5 and TRBJ2-3, with D possibly TRBD2 on 5 matching bases. Germline CDR1 and CDR2: MNHEY and SVGAGI. CDR3 length: 15 residues. Trimming took 7 bases from V and 4 from J, leaving 18 bases between them. The CDR3 protein is CASTHAGRTSDTQYF. The DNA for the CDR3 is TGTGCCAGCACTCATGCCGGCAGGACTTCAGATACGCAGTATTTT.

The gene calls are TRBV11-2 and TRBJ1-2, with unresolved D. Trimming removed 3 bases at V and 0 bases at J, with 14 bases between. From germline, CDR1 is SGHAT and CDR2 FQNNGV. This CDR3 spans 16 amino acids. CDR3 DNA: TGTGCCAGCAGCTTCGCGTTGCAGGATCCTAACTATGGCTACACCTTC. Translating gives CASSFALQDPNYGYTF.

V usage is TRBV7-2 and J usage is TRBJ2-3; perhaps TRBD2 as D (6 bases). Between the trimmed V and J ends, which lost 4 bases and 0 bases, there was a span of 11 bases. CDR3 length: 15 residues. CDR1 is SGHTA, CDR2 FQGNSA, per germline. CDR3 region: CASSSLAGSTDTQYF. CDR3 bases: TGTGCCAGCAGCTCCTTGGCGGGGAGCACAGATACGCAGTATTTT.

V and J are TRBV7-8 and TRBJ2-3; no reliable D call. Germline V gene sequence: CDR1 SGHVS, CDR2 FQNEAQ. Between the trimmed V and J ends, which lost 5 bases and 8 bases, there was a span of 20 bases. This CDR3 spans 15 amino acids. The DNA for the CDR3 is TGTGCCAGCAGCCCCACCCGACCAAGCCTGGGTACGCAGTATTTT. It specifies CASSPTRPSLGTQYF.

The chain recombines TRBV6-5 with TRBJ2-7; D gene unclear. Per germline, CDR1 MNHEY and CDR2 SVGAGI. The V gene lost 6 bases and the J gene lost 0 bases, with 9 bases spanning the gap. The length of the CDR3 is 13 residues. In DNA form, the CDR3 reads TGTGCCAGCAGCCAAATTCTCTCCTACGAGCAGTACTTC. It codes for CASSQILSYEQYF.

The chain recombines TRBV6-1 with TRBJ2-1; the D call may be TRBD1 or TRBD2 (6 bases each). V was cut by 1 base and J by 9 bases, with 19 bases left in between. The CDR3 covers 16 residues. CDR1 is MNHNS and CDR2 is SASEGT in the germline V gene. This chain's CDR3 is CASSEEPFQGGLEQFF. CDR3 sequence (DNA): TGTGCCAGCAGTGAAGAGCCCTTTCAAGGGGGGCTTGAGCAGTTCTTC.

CDR3 sequence: CATRRGAGELFF. Here the CDR3 DNA reads TGTGCCACCCGCAGGGGTGCCGGGGAGCTGTTTTTT. V gene TRBV2 combines with J gene TRBJ2-2; perhaps TRBD1 as D (6 bases). Germline V gene data show CDR1 as SNHLY and CDR2 as FYNNEI. Trimming left V 10 bases short and J 6 bases short, with 12 bases between. This CDR3 spans 12 amino acids.

The chain has TRBV19 and TRBJ2-1, with D hard to call. Trimming removed 2 bases at V and 0 bases at J, with 11 bases between. CDR1 and CDR2 (germline): LNHDA, SQIVND (reference sequence). The length of the CDR3 is 16 residues. In nucleotides, the CDR3 is TGTGCCAGTAGTATAAGACGAGGAAGCTCCTACAATGAGCAGTTCTTC. Its translation is CASSIRRGSSYNEQFF.

This clone appeared once. The V and J genes are TRBV7-6 and TRBJ2-5; D uncertain. The CDR3 totals 13 residues. The V and J ends lost 5 bases and 3 bases respectively, with 10 bases between them. Germline V gives CDR1 SGHVS, CDR2 FNYEAQ. For the CDR3, the DNA is TGTGCCAGCAGCACCCGGACGGAAGAGACCCAGTACTTC. Protein sequence: CASSTRTEETQYF.

This sequence joins TRBV6-5 and TRBJ2-7, with 9 bases identical to TRBD1. The CDR3 loop spans 15 amino acids. The trim removed 5 bases at V and 4 bases at J, leaving 9 bases unmatched. Germline loops: CDR1 MNHEY, CDR2 SVGAGI. The CDR3 region is CASSKPGTGFYEQYF. The CDR3 nucleotides read TGTGCCAGCAGTAAACCCGGGACAGGGTTTTACGAGCAGTACTTC.

This clone was observed a few times. This chain links TRBV28 with TRBJ2-4; tentative D call: TRBD1 (6 bases). The V gene lost 5 bases and the J gene lost 2 bases, with 13 bases spanning the gap. In germline, CDR1 is MDHEN, CDR2 SYDVKM. The CDR3 spans 15 residues. The CDR3 spells CASSPPGQPKNIQYF. The CDR3 nucleotides are TGTGCCAGCAGTCCCCCCGGACAGCCCAAAAACATTCAGTACTTC.

The rearrangement uses TRBV28 and TRBJ2-7, with D possibly TRBD1 on 6 matching bases. The germline gives CDR1 MDHEN, CDR2 SYDVKM. This CDR3 region has 14 residues. V gave up 6 bases and J gave up 3 bases, with 15 bases separating them. The DNA of the CDR3 is TGTGCCAGCAGAGGACAGCAGACCAACTACGAGCAGTACTTC. Residues: CASRGQQTNYEQYF.

The CDR3 loop is CASSLRADSYEQYF. CDR3 nucleotide sequence: TGTGCCAGCAGTTTAAGGGCAGATTCCTACGAGCAGTACTTC. The chain joins TRBV28 to TRBJ2-7; D is uncertain. The V gene's germline CDR1 is MDHEN and CDR2 SYDVKM. The CDR3 contains 14 residues. Trimming stripped 2 bases from V and 1 base from J, with 9 bases between.